Included here is one T cell receptor (beta chain) sequence, with context. Method: immunoSEQ multiplex PCR; TCRdb's copy keeps in-frame clones and lacks some. Here the sample spans about 270,000 clones, 88% being singletons. The data were taken from a study of blood T cell repertoires in COVID-19. Study at large: Samples of COVID-19 (acute and convalescent) were obtained from the United States, Italy and Spain.

The receptor comes from a woman aged 45-65 years who had recovered from COVID-19. The sample consisted of PBMCs or T cells enriched from blood (not recorded which).

DNA for the CDR3: TGTGCCACCGCCCAAGGCGGGAGTAATTCTGTCGAGCAGTACTTC. This codes for CATAQGGSNSVEQYF. The chain employs TRBV28 and TRBJ2-7; TRBD2 aligns across 7 bases. This CDR3 contains 15 residues. In germline, CDR1 is MDHEN, CDR2 SYDVKM. The J segment lost 6 bases and the V segment lost 10 bases, leaving 18 bases of the junction unmatched. Looking up the rest from reference TRBV28 and TRBJ2-7 gives the full variable domain: DVKVTQSSRYLVKRTGEKVFLECVQDMDHENMFWYRQDPGLGLRLIYFSYDVKMKEKGDIPEGYSVSREKKERFSLILESASTNQTSMYLCATAQGGSNSVEQYFGPGTRLTVT.